This TCR beta chain was identified during a study of chronic HIV infection and antiretroviral therapy. Looked up from germline, CDR1 is SEHNR and CDR2 is FQNEAQ (reference sequence). This CDR3 is 14 amino acids long. V trimming: 5 bases; J trimming: 6 bases; junction bases outside the gene matches: 3. This clonotype was seen repeatedly, ten times or more. TCRdb re-called the 5' RACE reads through MiXCR, storing one row per CDR3 protein. Among more than 25,000 distinct CDR3 sequences listed, around 8.6% were seen once. The sequenced sample consisted of peripheral blood. V usage is TRBV7-9 and J usage is TRBJ2-2; 10 bases align to TRBD2. This sequence was found in an adult who had HIV and had not received antiretroviral therapy, or was an uninfected healthy control (not recorded which). CDR3 in amino acids: CASSPSGRPGELFF. The CDR3 nucleotides are TGTGCCAGCAGCCCTAGCGGGAGACCCGGGGAGCTGTTTTTT.